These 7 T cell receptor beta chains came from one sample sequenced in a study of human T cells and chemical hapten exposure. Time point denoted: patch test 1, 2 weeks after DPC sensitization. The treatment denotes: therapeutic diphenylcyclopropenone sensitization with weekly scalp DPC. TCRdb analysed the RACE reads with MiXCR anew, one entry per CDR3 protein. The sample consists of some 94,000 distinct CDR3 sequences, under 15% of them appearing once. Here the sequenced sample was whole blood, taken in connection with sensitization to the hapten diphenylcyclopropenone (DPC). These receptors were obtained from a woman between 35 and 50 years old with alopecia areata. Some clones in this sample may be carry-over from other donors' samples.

This chain's CDR3 is CASSTGTGETQYF. CDR3 sequence (DNA): TGTGCCAGCTCAACCGGGACAGGCGAGACCCAGTACTTC. This chain links TRBV18 with TRBJ2-5, with TRBD1 identical over 8 bases. V dropped 5 bases and J dropped 5; count of bases not matched to a gene: 4. Germline CDR1 KGHSH, CDR2 LQKENI. This CDR3 is built from 13 residues.

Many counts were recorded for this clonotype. CDR3 in DNA: TGCAGTGCTATGGCCCTTACCTCTATAGCGGGAGTTGAGCAGTTCTTC. It translates to CSAMALTSIAGVEQFF. This rearrangement joins TRBV20-1 to TRBJ2-1, with 9 bases that match TRBD2. The CDR3 runs to 16 residues. Trimming took 4 bases from V and 9 from J; bases not matched to a gene: 16. The V gene's germline CDR1 is DFQATT and CDR2 SNEGSKA (reference sequence).

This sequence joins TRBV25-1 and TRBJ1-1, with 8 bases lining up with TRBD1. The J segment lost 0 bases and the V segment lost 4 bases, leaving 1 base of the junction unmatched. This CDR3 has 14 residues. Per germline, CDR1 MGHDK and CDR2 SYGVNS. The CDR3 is CASSGTGLNTEAFF. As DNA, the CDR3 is TGTGCCAGCAGTGGGACAGGGTTGAACACTGAAGCTTTCTTT.

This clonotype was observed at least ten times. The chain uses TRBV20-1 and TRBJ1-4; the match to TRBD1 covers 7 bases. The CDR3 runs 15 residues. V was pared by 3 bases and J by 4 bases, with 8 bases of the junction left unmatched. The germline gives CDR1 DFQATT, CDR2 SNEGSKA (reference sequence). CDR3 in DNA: TGCAGTGCTAGCGACCCCGGGACAGATAATGAAAAACTGTTTTTT. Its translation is CSASDPGTDNEKLFF.

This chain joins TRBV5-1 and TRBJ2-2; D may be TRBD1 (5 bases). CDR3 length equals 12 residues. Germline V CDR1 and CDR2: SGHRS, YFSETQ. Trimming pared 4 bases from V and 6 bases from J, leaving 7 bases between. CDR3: CASSKGSGELFF. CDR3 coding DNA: TGCGCCAGCAGCAAGGGGTCCGGGGAGCTGTTTTTT.

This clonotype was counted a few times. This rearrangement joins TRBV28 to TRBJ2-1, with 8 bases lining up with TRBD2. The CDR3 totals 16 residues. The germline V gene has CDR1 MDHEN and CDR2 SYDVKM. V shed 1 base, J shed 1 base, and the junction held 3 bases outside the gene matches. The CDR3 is CASSLSAGGSYNEQFF. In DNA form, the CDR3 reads TGTGCCAGCAGTTTATCGGCGGGAGGATCCTACAATGAGCAGTTCTTC.

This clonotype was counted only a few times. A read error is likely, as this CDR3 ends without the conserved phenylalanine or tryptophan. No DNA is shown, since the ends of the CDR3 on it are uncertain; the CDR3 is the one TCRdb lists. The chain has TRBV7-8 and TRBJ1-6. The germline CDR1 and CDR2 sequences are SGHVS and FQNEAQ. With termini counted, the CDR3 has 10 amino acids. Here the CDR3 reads CASSLGTVRV.